These T cell receptor beta chains were read from a single sample in a study of early T cells in non-severe SARS-CoV-2 infection. MiXCR, applied by TCRdb to the 5' RACE reads, yields one record per CDR3 protein. The sample consists of about 55,000 distinct CDR3 sequences, about 13% of them appearing once. This specimen was whole blood, taken at baseline. These receptors were taken from an adult who was a healthcare worker with PCR-confirmed SARS-CoV-2 infection or an uninfected control (not recorded which). Both conserved end residues are part of each CDR3.

v_call: TRBV29-1; j_call: TRBJ1-2; cdr3_aa: CSVNYRDGYTF
v_call: TRBV5-1; j_call: TRBJ1-5; cdr3_aa: CASSLGGSNQPQHF
v_call: TRBV7-2; j_call: TRBJ2-3; cdr3_aa: CASSFTGTQTDTQYF
v_call: TRBV4-3; j_call: TRBJ2-7; cdr3_aa: CASSRTGTGVGEQYF
v_call: TRBV24-1; j_call: TRBJ2-3; cdr3_aa: CATSDVTIGADTQYF
v_call: TRBV5-8; j_call: TRBJ2-5; cdr3_aa: CASSLEGRETQYF
v_call: TRBV12-3/TRBV12-4; j_call: TRBJ2-3; cdr3_aa: CASSLGGTQYF
v_call: TRBV7-8; j_call: TRBJ2-7; cdr3_aa: CASSLPTSPDEQYF
v_call: TRBV29-1; j_call: TRBJ1-2; cdr3_aa: CSVRRGTNYGYTF
v_call: TRBV27; j_call: TRBJ1-1; cdr3_aa: CASSLFGDKGAFF
v_call: TRBV20-1; j_call: TRBJ2-3; cdr3_aa: CSARVPSGGTDTQYF
v_call: TRBV3-1; j_call: TRBJ2-7; cdr3_aa: CASQDSSYEQYF
v_call: TRBV7-3; j_call: TRBJ1-2; cdr3_aa: CASRPDRALGYTF
v_call: TRBV20-1; j_call: TRBJ2-5; cdr3_aa: CSAREETQYF